The present entry profiles one T cell receptor beta chain with its context. As yet, its antigen is unknown. The data are from a study of neoadjuvant nivolumab and ipilimumab in lung cancer. This table comes from immunoSEQ multiplex PCR, and its TCRdb copy is limited to in-frame clones, with some not included. The sample contains about 2,500 clones, roughly 85% of which appear only once. General study points: Higher pretherapy blood TCR richness went with higher resected-tumor richness. Only a single major-pathologic-response sample was available for clonality analysis. Compared with tumor-adjacent uninvolved lung, resected tumors showed greater richness and clonality.

The receptor comes from an adult with non-small cell lung cancer. Here the sequenced sample was tumor tissue, taken before neoadjuvant nivolumab, alone or with ipilimumab.

The CDR3 loop reads CASSAGGTGHNTEAFF. The CDR3 bases are TGCGCCAGCAGCGCTGGGGGGACAGGACACAACACTGAAGCTTTCTTT. This chain joins TRBV5-1 and TRBJ1-1; 8 nucleotides align to TRBD1. The CDR3 loop spans 16 amino acids. CDR1 is SGHRS, CDR2 YFSETQ, per germline. Unmatched junction bases numbered 10, after V lost 4 bases and J lost 2 bases. Based on the CDR3 plus reference TRBV5-1 and TRBJ1-1, the full variable domain is KAGVTQTPRYLIKTRGQQVTLSCSPISGHRSVSWYQQTPGQGLQFLFEYFSETQRNKGNFPGRFSGRQFSNSRSEMNVSTLELGDSALYLCASSAGGTGHNTEAFFGQGTRLTVV.